The next 30 T cell receptor beta chains were all read from a single sample in a study of blood T cells in healthy people across ages (dated by TCRdb to between 2014 and 2017). Libraries were prepared through 5' RACE. The second PCR ran for about 7 to 11 cycles and used a J-beta primer mix along with a sample-barcoded 5' primer. TCRdb reanalyzed the raw reads on its own, using fastp at Q25 for trimming and MiXCR for clone calling, and kept in-frame beta chains. Rows are unified per CDR3 protein, each entry keeping the most common DNA and genes. This sample has roughly 1.9 million distinct CDR3 sequences in its table, and around 40% of those were observed once. The ten biggest clones cover 20% to 25% of the sample. The sample taken for sequencing was blood. The receptor source for this set is a human donor in good health.

The chain joins TRBV4-1 to TRBJ1-3; the D is unclear. CDR1 is MGHRA, CDR2 YSYEKL, per germline. Deletions cut 5 bases from V and 5 bases from J, with 10 bases between. This CDR3 region has 13 residues. The CDR3 nucleotides read TGCGCCAGCAGCTCCGACGGCCGAAACACCATATATTTT. Protein: CASSSDGRNTIYF.

This rearrangement joins TRBV7-2 to TRBJ1-2; D possibly corresponds to TRBD1 (6 bases). V shed 5 bases and J shed 8 bases, with 18 bases lying between them. CDR1 and CDR2 (germline): SGHTA, FQGNSA. This CDR3 spans 14 amino acids. The CDR3 is CASSPDSLFGGYTF. CDR3 coding DNA: TGTGCCAGCAGCCCGGACAGTCTGTTCGGGGGCTACACCTTC.

This clonotype was detected a few times. J is TRBJ2-1 and V is TRBV7-2, with a possible D match to TRBD2 (6 bases). The CDR3 is 14 residues long. The V gene lost 5 bases and the J gene lost 6 bases, with 14 bases spanning the gap. CDR1 is SGHTA, CDR2 FQGNSA, per germline. CDR3 sequence (DNA): TGTGCCAGCAGCCCGTTTATTAGCGGCAATGAGCAGTTCTTC. Translated, it gives CASSPFISGNEQFF.

This clonotype has only one observation. The gene calls are TRBV7-2 and TRBJ2-7; D unresolved. The CDR3 length is 13 residues. Germline CDR1 is SGHTA and CDR2 is FQGNSA. Trimming removed 8 bases at V and 3 bases at J, with 14 bases between. The CDR3 here is CASGPIDGYEQYF. CDR3 sequence (DNA): TGTGCCAGCGGCCCCATCGACGGCTACGAGCAGTACTTC. The whole variable domain, remainder taken from reference TRBV7-2 and TRBJ2-7, is GAGVSQSPSNKVTEKGKDVELRCDPISGHTALYWYRQSLGQGLEFLIYFQGNSAPDKSGLPSDRFSAERTGGSVSTLTIQRTQQEDSAVYLCASGPIDGYEQYFGPGTRLTVT.

This chain connects TRBV18 to TRBJ2-3, with 9 bases lining up with TRBD2. V lost 3 bases, J lost 5 bases, and 6 bases stayed unmatched. This CDR3 spans 15 amino acids. From germline, CDR1 is KGHSH and CDR2 LQKENI. The CDR3, as DNA: TGTGCCAGCTCACCTAGCGGGGGACGTGAAGATACGCAGTATTTT. Protein: CASSPSGGREDTQYF.

This clonotype has more than one count but fewer than ten. This chain connects TRBV10-3 to TRBJ2-1, with 10 bases identical to TRBD1. CDR3 length: 14 amino acids. The V segment lost 4 bases and the J segment 10 bases; nucleotides outside the gene matches: 7. CDR1 ENHRY and CDR2 SYGVKD come from the germline V gene. The CDR3 is CAISGQGALGEQFF. CDR3 coding DNA: TGTGCCATCAGTGGACAGGGGGCCCTAGGGGAGCAGTTCTTC.

There are a few counts of this clonotype. The V and J genes are TRBV4-2 and TRBJ2-7; 10 bases agree with TRBD1. Trimming cost V 4 bases and J 6 bases; bases outside gene matches: 6. Germline V gives CDR1 LGHNA, CDR2 YNFKEQ. The CDR3 sequence is 14 residues long. CDR3 sequence (DNA): TGTGCCAGCAGCCTTACCGGGACAGGGGCCGAGCAGTACTTC. It is translated as CASSLTGTGAEQYF.

This clonotype has just one count. The gene calls are TRBV30 and TRBJ1-4; TRBD1 agrees at 7 bases. Germline CDR1 reads GTSNPN; CDR2 reads SVGIG (reference sequence). Trimming removed 3 bases from V and 7 bases from J; junction bases left unmatched: 8. This CDR3 is built from 14 residues. CDR3 nucleotide sequence: TGTGCCTGGAGCCGCAGGGGGTCTTTTGAAAAACTGTTTTTT. Its protein is CAWSRRGSFEKLFF. Using reference TRBV30 and TRBJ1-4 for the parts outside the CDR3, the full variable domain is SQTIHQWPATLVQPVGSPLSLECTVEGTSNPNLYWYRQAAGRGLQLLFYSVGIGQISSEVPQNLSASRPQDRQFILSSKKLLLSDSGFYLCAWSRRGSFEKLFFGSGTQLSVL.

The chain employs TRBV5-1 and TRBJ1-1; tentative D call: TRBD1 (5 bases). The ends were cut back, 4 bases at V and 4 bases at J, with 11 bases in the middle. Germline V gives CDR1 SGHRS, CDR2 YFSETQ. This CDR3 has 13 residues. CDR3 residues: CASSKDTFTEAFF. Here the CDR3 DNA reads TGCGCCAGCAGCAAGGACACTTTCACTGAAGCTTTCTTT.

This clonotype has only a few counts. The chain carries TRBV7-2 and TRBJ2-3, with 8 bases fitting TRBD1. CDR3 length equals 15 residues. Trimming took 6 bases from V and 0 from J; bases not matched to a gene: 5. Germline CDR1 is SGHTA and CDR2 is FQGNSA. The CDR3 sequence: CASRIQGGSTDTQYF. The CDR3 DNA follows: TGTGCCAGCAGAATACAGGGGGGTAGCACAGATACGCAGTATTTT.

This rearrangement joins TRBV7-2 to TRBJ2-4; 12 bases fit TRBD2. TRBJ2-7 explains the end of the DNA better; the J call may be wrong. This CDR3 is 17 amino acids long. Germline CDR1 SGHTA, CDR2 FQGNSA. CDR3 sequence: CASSSTSGGLSHYEQYF. CDR3 bases: TGTGCCAGCAGCTCGACTAGCGGGGGCCTATCTCACTACGAGCAGTACTTC.

V gene TRBV29-1 combines with J gene TRBJ2-3; TRBD2 matches at 8 bases. The germline V gene encodes CDR1 SQVTM and CDR2 ANQGSEA. The trim removed 8 bases at V and 1 base at J, leaving 8 bases unmatched. The CDR3 covers 14 residues. CDR3 residues: CSTLGGAGTDTQYF. For the CDR3, the DNA is TGCAGCACCCTCGGGGGGGCAGGCACAGATACGCAGTATTTT.

This clonotype was recorded many times. This rearrangement joins TRBV29-1 to TRBJ2-3, with 8 bases that match TRBD2. Unmatched junction bases numbered 6, after V lost 6 bases and J lost 4 bases. CDR3 size: 13 residues. Germline assignment: CDR1 SQVTM and CDR2 ANQGSEA. In nucleotides, the CDR3 is TGCAGCGTCGGTACGCGGGGGGCAGATACGCAGTATTTT. Its translation: CSVGTRGADTQYF.

This clonotype was found a few times. The V gene is TRBV6-2 or TRBV6-3, the J gene TRBJ1-5, with D hard to call. This CDR3 has 14 amino acids. Germline V gene lookup returns CDR1 MNHEY and CDR2 SVGEGT. V shed 1 base and J shed 5 bases, with 9 bases lying between them. The CDR3, as DNA: TGTGCCAGCAGTTACTATCGGTCGGATCAGCCCCAGCATTTT. This encodes CASSYYRSDQPQHF.

This rearrangement joins TRBV7-6 to TRBJ1-1; 7 bases are a match to TRBD1. The trim removed 3 bases at V and 3 bases at J, leaving 7 bases unmatched. The germline CDR1 and CDR2 sequences are SGHVS and FNYEAQ. CDR3 length equals 15 residues. CDR3 in amino acids: CASSFTGTAHTEAFF. CDR3 in DNA: TGTGCCAGCAGCTTTACGGGGACAGCCCACACTGAAGCTTTCTTT. Supplemented by reference TRBV7-6 and TRBJ1-1, the full variable domain reads GAGVSQSPRYKVTKRGQDVALRCDPISGHVSLYWYRQALGQGPEFLTYFNYEAQQDKSGLPNDRFSAERPEGSISTLTIQRTEQRDSAMYRCASSFTGTAHTEAFFGQGTRLTVV.

The chain combines TRBV11-2 with TRBJ2-7; unclear D gene. Trimming left V 2 bases short and J 3 bases short, with 11 bases between. The CDR3 is 14 residues long. CDR1 is SGHAT, CDR2 FQNNGV, per germline. CDR3 nucleotides: TGTGCCAGCAGCTTATTAGGGTTTAACTACGAGCAGTACTTC. Amino acids: CASSLLGFNYEQYF.

There are a few counts of this clonotype. The chain uses TRBV4-3 and TRBJ2-7; 8 bases agree with TRBD1. CDR3 length: 17 amino acids. Germline V gene data show CDR1 as LGHNA and CDR2 as YSLEER. Trimming took 0 bases from V and 5 from J; bases not matched to a gene: 12. CDR3 DNA: TGCGCCAGCAGCCAAGAAGACGGACAGGGAGAATCCCACGAGCAGTACTTC. Protein sequence: CASSQEDGQGESHEQYF.

V gene TRBV7-2 combines with J gene TRBJ2-1, with 11 bases matching TRBD1. The CDR3 length is 15 residues. Germline-derived CDR1 and CDR2 are SGHTA and FQGNSA. V was pared by 5 bases and J by 9 bases, with 9 bases of the junction left unmatched. CDR3 sequence reads: CASSPGQGALGEQFF. The CDR3 DNA is TGTGCCAGCAGCCCTGGACAGGGGGCTTTAGGTGAGCAGTTCTTC. Based on the CDR3 plus reference TRBV7-2 and TRBJ2-1, the full variable domain is GAGVSQSPSNKVTEKGKDVELRCDPISGHTALYWYRQSLGQGLEFLIYFQGNSAPDKSGLPSDRFSAERTGGSVSTLTIQRTQQEDSAVYLCASSPGQGALGEQFFGPGTRLTVL.

The chain couples TRBV4-3 to TRBJ1-2; the D is unclear. The CDR3 has 15 amino acids. Germline-derived CDR1 and CDR2 are LGHNA and YSLEER. V lost 2 bases and J lost 0, with 10 bases in between. CDR3 DNA sequence: TGCGCCAGCAGCCAAAGCGTGGTAGCTAACTATGGCTACACCTTC. It is translated as CASSQSVVANYGYTF.

This clonotype was picked up one time. This rearrangement joins TRBV29-1 to TRBJ1-1; no reliable D call. Germline V gene lookup returns CDR1 SQVTM and CDR2 ANQGSEA. Trimming left V 3 bases short and J 1 base short, with 6 bases between. CDR3 length: 12 amino acids. CDR3 coding DNA: TGCAGCGTTGACATCCCGAACACTGAAGCTTTCTTT. Translation: CSVDIPNTEAFF. The full variable domain, its missing parts supplied by reference TRBV29-1 and TRBJ1-1, is SAVISQKPSRDICQRGTSLTIQCQVDSQVTMMFWYRQQPGQSLTLIATANQGSEATYESGFVIDKFPISRPNLTFSTLTVSNMSPEDSSIYLCSVDIPNTEAFFGQGTRLTVV.

There are many counts of this clonotype. The chain employs TRBV4-1 and TRBJ1-1; D unclear. This CDR3 spans 14 amino acids. V was cut by 1 base and J by 0 bases, with 6 bases left in between. Germline lookup yields CDR1 MGHRA and CDR2 YSYEKL. CDR3 bases: TGCGCCAGCAGCCAAGGACGGATGAACACTGAAGCTTTCTTT. It encodes CASSQGRMNTEAFF.

The chain combines TRBV3-1 with TRBJ2-3; D might be TRBD1 or TRBD2, each matching 5 bases. The CDR3 has 16 amino acids. V shed 3 bases and J shed 6 bases, with 19 bases lying between them. From germline, CDR1 is LGHDT and CDR2 YNNKEL (reference sequence). This CDR3 is CASSQFSYGAGDTQYF. Here the CDR3 DNA reads TGTGCCAGCAGCCAGTTTTCGTACGGGGCAGGGGATACGCAGTATTTT.

The rearrangement links TRBV6-2 or TRBV6-3 to TRBJ2-1, with a tentative D call TRBD2 (5 bases). Trimming pared 6 bases from V and 5 bases from J, leaving 17 bases between. In germline, CDR1 is MNHEY, CDR2 SVGEGT. The CDR3 has 15 amino acids. This CDR3 reads CASRLAGLSNNEQFF. As DNA, the CDR3 is TGTGCCAGCAGGCTCGCGGGTCTCTCGAACAATGAGCAGTTCTTC.

The chain has TRBV27 and TRBJ1-1; possible D gene TRBD1, 5 bases. The CDR3 consists of 15 residues. The V gene lost 3 bases and the J gene lost 2 bases, with 13 bases spanning the gap. Germline V gives CDR1 MNHEY, CDR2 SMNVEV (reference sequence). The DNA for the CDR3 is TGTGCCAGCAGTTTCTCAGGGCGAGAAAACACTGAAGCTTTCTTT. This translates into CASSFSGRENTEAFF.

The chain uses TRBV6-5 and TRBJ2-7; D remains unclear. Germline V CDR1 and CDR2: MNHEY, SVGAGI. The CDR3 is 14 residues long. V shed 6 bases and J shed 5 bases, with 17 bases lying between them. The DNA for the CDR3 is TGTGCCAGCAGATCCTCATGGGAATCCAACGAGCAGTACTTC. This encodes CASRSSWESNEQYF.

The genes are TRBV6-5 and TRBJ1-2; 9 positions agree with TRBD1. Trimming removed 2 bases from V and 6 bases from J; junction bases left unmatched: 7. The CDR3 loop spans 15 amino acids. Germline loops: CDR1 MNHEY, CDR2 SVGAGI. Here the CDR3 DNA reads TGTGCCAGCAGTTACCGGACGGACAGGGGTGATGGCTACACCTTC. This sequence encodes CASSYRTDRGDGYTF.

The chain combines TRBV4-1 with TRBJ2-4; TRBD2 is a possible D gene (5 bases). The J call may not be correct, given that the DNA end is closer to TRBJ2-7. This CDR3 comprises 15 residues. Germline loops: CDR1 MGHRA, CDR2 YSYEKL. The CDR3 protein is CASSQGLYGDYEQYF. CDR3 bases: TGCGCCAGCAGCCAAGGTCTTTACGGGGACTACGAGCAGTACTTC.

This clonotype came up a few times. This chain joins TRBV20-1 and TRBJ2-7, with TRBD2 matching 7 bases. V lost 0 bases to trimming and J lost 3 bases; unmatched junction nucleotides: 14. The CDR3 has 17 amino acids. CDR1 is DFQATT, CDR2 SNEGSKA, per germline (reference sequence). The CDR3, as DNA: TGCAGTGCTAGAGATCAGGGAGGGCCGGACCCCCTCTACGAGCAGTACTTC. It encodes CSARDQGGPDPLYEQYF.

This clonotype was counted only a few times. This chain connects TRBV2 to TRBJ2-1; 10 positions agree with TRBD2. Germline V gives CDR1 SNHLY, CDR2 FYNNEI. With V trimmed by 6 bases and J by 6 bases, 8 bases remained unmatched. This CDR3 comprises 15 residues. CDR3 sequence: CASRILAGVSNEQFF. In DNA form, the CDR3 reads TGTGCCAGCAGAATTCTAGCGGGGGTCTCCAATGAGCAGTTCTTC.

The gene calls are TRBV2 and TRBJ2-7, with 7 nucleotides matching TRBD2. CDR1 and CDR2 (germline): SNHLY, FYNNEI. Losses at the gene ends were 5 bases for V and 2 bases for J; bases not matched to a gene: 9. CDR3 length equals 15 residues. CDR3 DNA sequence: TGTGCCAGCAGTTCCGACGGGGGGTTAACCTACGAGCAGTACTTC. Translating it yields CASSSDGGLTYEQYF.